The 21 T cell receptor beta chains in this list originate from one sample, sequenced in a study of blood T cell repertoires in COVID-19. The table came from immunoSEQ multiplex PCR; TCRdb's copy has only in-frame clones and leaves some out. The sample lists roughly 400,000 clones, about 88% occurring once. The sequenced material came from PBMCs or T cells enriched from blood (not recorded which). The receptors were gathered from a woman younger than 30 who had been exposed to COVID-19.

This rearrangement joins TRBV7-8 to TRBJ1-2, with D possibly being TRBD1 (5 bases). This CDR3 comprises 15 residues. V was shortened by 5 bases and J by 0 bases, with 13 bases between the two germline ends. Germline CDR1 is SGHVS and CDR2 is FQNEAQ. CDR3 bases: TGTGCCAGCAGCCCAGGGTCTAGTGCTAACTATGGCTACACCTTC. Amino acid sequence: CASSPGSSANYGYTF.

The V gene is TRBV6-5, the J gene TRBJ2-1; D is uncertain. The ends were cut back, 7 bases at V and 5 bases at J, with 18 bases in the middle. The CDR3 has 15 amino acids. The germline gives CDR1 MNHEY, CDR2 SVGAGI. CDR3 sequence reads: CASINRRLADNEQFF. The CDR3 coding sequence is TGTGCCAGCATCAACCGAAGACTTGCCGACAATGAGCAGTTCTTC.

In DNA, the CDR3 is TGTGCCAGCAGCCACCGGAGGGCCATGACAGGGTGGGATGAGCAGTTCTTC. Residues: CASSHRRAMTGWDEQFF. V is TRBV7-2 and J is TRBJ2-1, with D possibly TRBD1 on 7 matching bases. The V end was cut by 5 bases, the J end by 8 bases, with 25 bases between. The CDR3 totals 17 residues. Germline CDR1 SGHTA, CDR2 FQGNSA.

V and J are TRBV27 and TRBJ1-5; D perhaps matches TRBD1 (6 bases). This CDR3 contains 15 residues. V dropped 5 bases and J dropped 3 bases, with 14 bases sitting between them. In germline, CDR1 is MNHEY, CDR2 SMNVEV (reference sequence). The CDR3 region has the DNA TGTGCCAGCAGTCCGGGGGGGGCCTTCAATCAGCCCCAGCATTTT. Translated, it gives CASSPGGAFNQPQHF.

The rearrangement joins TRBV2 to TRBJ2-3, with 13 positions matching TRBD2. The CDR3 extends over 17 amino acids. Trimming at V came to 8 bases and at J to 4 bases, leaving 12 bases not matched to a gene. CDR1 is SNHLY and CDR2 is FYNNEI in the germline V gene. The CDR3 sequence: CASCPGTSGMPPDTQYF. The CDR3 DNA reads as TGTGCCAGCTGTCCCGGGACTAGCGGGATGCCCCCAGATACGCAGTATTTT.

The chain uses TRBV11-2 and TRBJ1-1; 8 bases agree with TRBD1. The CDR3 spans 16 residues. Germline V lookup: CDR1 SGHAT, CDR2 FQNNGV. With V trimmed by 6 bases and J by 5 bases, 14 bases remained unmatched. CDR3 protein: CASRQMTGQGGTEAFF. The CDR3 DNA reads TGTGCCAGCAGGCAAATGACTGGACAGGGAGGAACTGAAGCTTTCTTT.

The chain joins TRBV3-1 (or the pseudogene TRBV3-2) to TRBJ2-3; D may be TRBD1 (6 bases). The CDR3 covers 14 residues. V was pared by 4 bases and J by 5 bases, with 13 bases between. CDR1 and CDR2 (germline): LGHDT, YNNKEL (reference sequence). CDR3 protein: CASSLGHPIDTQYF. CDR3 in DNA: TGTGCCAGCAGCCTGGGACACCCCATAGATACGCAGTATTTT.

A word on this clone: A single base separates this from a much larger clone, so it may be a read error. This chain's CDR3 is CASGTGTDTQYF. In DNA form, the CDR3 reads TGTGCCAGCGGGACAGGGACAGATACGCAGTATTTT. V usage is TRBV9 and J usage is TRBJ2-3; 9 bases map to TRBD1. V trimming: 7 bases; J trimming: 3 bases; junction bases outside the gene matches: 0. This CDR3 has 12 residues. CDR1 is SGDLS, CDR2 YYNGEE, per germline.

CDR3 DNA: TGTGCCAGCAGTCCCACCGGATACAGGAGCCACGCTGAAGCTTTCTTT. Its translation is CASSPTGYRSHAEAFF. The chain couples TRBV28 to TRBJ1-1, with a tentative D call TRBD1 (5 bases). Trimming took 5 bases from V and 6 from J, leaving 22 bases between them. The CDR3 contains 16 residues. Germline CDR1 and CDR2: MDHEN and SYDVKM.

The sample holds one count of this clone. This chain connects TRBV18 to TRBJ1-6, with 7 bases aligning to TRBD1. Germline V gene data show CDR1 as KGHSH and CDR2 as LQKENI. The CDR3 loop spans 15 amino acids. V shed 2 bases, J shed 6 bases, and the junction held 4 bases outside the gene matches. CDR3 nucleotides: TGTGCCAGCTCACCAGTCGGGACAGTTAATTCACCCCTCCACTTT. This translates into CASSPVGTVNSPLHF.

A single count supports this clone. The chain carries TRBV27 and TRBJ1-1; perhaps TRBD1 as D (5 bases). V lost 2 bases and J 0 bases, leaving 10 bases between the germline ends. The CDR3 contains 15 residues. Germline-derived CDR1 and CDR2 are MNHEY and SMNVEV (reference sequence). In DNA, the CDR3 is TGTGCCAGCAGTTTACAGCGGGGCGTGAACACTGAAGCTTTCTTT. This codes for CASSLQRGVNTEAFF.

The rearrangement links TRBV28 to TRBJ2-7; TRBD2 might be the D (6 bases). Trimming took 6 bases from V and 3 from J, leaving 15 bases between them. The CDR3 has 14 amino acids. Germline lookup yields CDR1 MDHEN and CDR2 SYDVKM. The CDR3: CASSSRDSGYEQYF. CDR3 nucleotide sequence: TGTGCCAGCAGCTCGAGGGACTCAGGCTACGAGCAGTACTTC. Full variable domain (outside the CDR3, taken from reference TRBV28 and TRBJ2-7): DVKVTQSSRYLVKRTGEKVFLECVQDMDHENMFWYRQDPGLGLRLIYFSYDVKMKEKGDIPEGYSVSREKKERFSLILESASTNQTSMYLCASSSRDSGYEQYFGPGTRLTVT.

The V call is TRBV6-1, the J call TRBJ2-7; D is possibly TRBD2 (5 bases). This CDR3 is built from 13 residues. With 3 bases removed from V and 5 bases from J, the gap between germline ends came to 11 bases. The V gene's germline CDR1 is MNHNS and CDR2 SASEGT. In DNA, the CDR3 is TGTGCCAGCAGTGATGGCGGACTCGACGAGCAGTACTTC. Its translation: CASSDGGLDEQYF.

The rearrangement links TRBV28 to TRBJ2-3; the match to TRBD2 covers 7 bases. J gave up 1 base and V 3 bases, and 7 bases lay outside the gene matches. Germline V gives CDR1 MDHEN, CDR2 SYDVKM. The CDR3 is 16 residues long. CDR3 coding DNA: TGTGCCAGCAGTTTTTATGGGGGGAGGGGCACAGATACGCAGTATTTT. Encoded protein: CASSFYGGRGTDTQYF.

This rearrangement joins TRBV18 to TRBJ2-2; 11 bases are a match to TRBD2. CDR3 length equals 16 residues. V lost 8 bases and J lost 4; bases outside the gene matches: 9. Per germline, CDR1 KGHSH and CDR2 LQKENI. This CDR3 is CASTHELAGATGELFF. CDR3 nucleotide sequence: TGTGCCAGCACACACGAACTAGCGGGGGCCACCGGGGAGCTGTTTTTT.

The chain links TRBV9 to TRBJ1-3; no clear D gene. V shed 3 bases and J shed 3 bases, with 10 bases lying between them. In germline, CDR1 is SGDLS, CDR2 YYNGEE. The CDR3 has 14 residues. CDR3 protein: CASSDYIFGNTIYF. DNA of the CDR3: TGTGCCAGCAGCGACTACATCTTTGGAAACACCATATATTTT.

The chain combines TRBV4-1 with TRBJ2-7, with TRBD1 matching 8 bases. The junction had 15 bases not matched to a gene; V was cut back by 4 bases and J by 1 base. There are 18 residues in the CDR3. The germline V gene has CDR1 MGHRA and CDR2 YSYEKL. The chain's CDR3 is CASSLSDLRTGTSYEQYF. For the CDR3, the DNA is TGCGCCAGCAGCCTATCTGACCTCCGGACAGGGACATCCTACGAGCAGTACTTC.

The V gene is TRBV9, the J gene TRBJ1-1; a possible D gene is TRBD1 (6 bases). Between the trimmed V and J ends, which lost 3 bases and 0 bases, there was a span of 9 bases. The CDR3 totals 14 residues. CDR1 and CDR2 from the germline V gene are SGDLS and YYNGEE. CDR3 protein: CASSAGTLNTEAFF. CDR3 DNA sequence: TGTGCCAGCAGCGCTGGGACATTGAACACTGAAGCTTTCTTT.

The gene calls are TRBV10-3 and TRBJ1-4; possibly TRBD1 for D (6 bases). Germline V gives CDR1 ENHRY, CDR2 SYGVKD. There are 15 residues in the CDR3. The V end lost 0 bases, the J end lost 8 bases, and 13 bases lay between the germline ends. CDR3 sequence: CAISESGQGSEKLFF. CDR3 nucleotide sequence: TGTGCCATCAGTGAGTCTGGGCAGGGGAGCGAAAAACTGTTTTTT.

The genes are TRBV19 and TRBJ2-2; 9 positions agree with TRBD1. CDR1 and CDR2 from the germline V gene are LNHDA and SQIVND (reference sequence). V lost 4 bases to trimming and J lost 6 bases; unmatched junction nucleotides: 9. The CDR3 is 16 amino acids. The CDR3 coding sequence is TGTGCCAGTAGTACACCGGACAGGGGTCGGGCCGGGGAGCTGTTTTTT. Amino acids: CASSTPDRGRAGELFF.

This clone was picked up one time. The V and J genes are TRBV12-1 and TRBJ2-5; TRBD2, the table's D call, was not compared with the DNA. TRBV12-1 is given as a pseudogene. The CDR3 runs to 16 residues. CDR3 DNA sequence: TGTGCCAGCAGAACCCCCCGCTGGGCCACTGAGGGGACCCAGTACTTC. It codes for CASRTPRWATEGTQYF.